This TCR beta chain emerged from a study of CD8 T cells in Susac syndrome. Overall study findings and caveats: TCR sequencing and HLA analysis covered a relatively small number of individuals.

Of note for this clonotype: As yet, its antigen is unknown.

After extraction with the RNeasy kit, roughly 0.45 to 1 ug of the RNA was reverse transcribed using random hexamers. Across 54 Vbeta and 13 Jbeta, immunoSEQ multiplex PCR amplified TCR beta CDR3. A single record per CDR3 protein comes from TCRdb applying MiXCR to the immunoSEQ multiplex PCR reads. The sample lists more than 120,000 distinct CDR3 sequences, roughly 95% occurring once. The CDR3 is 14 residues long. Trimming left V 3 bases short and J 2 bases short, with 5 bases between. The V gene's germline CDR1 is SGHAT and CDR2 FQNNGV. The source material was CD4+ T cells from PBMCs. The rearrangement uses TRBV11-2 and TRBJ2-6; D is undetermined. The TCR originated in a human donor in good health. The CDR3 DNA follows: TGTGCCAGCAGCTTTACAACTGGGGCCAACGTCCTGACTTTC. Its translation: CASSFTTGANVLTF.